The next 27 T cell receptor beta chains were all read from a single sample in a study of CD8 T cells in Susac syndrome. cDNA came from around 0.5 to 1 ug RNA primed by random hexamers. In TCRdb, the immunoSEQ multiplex PCR reads were re-called with MiXCR into one record per CDR3 protein. The sample has around 150,000 distinct CDR3 sequences, around 96% seen once. The source material was CD4+ T cells from PBMCs. The receptors stem from a human donor with multiple sclerosis.

The V call is TRBV20-1, the J call TRBJ2-4; D call uncertain. V was shortened by 6 bases and J by 0 bases, with 15 bases between the two germline ends. The CDR3 covers 15 residues. Germline V lookup: CDR1 DFQATT, CDR2 SNEGSKA (reference sequence). The CDR3 protein is CSASIWGSAKNIQYF. In nucleotides, the CDR3 is TGCAGTGCAAGCATCTGGGGTTCAGCCAAAAACATTCAGTACTTC.

This clonotype was recorded a few times. The chain recombines TRBV28 with TRBJ1-1; tentatively, D is TRBD1 (6 bases). The CDR3 contains 13 residues. Germline CDR1 and CDR2: MDHEN and SYDVKM. V was pared by 3 bases and J by 4 bases, with 9 bases between. Here the CDR3 reads CASSLSGVTEAFF. Here the CDR3 DNA reads TGTGCCAGCAGTTTGTCAGGGGTCACTGAAGCTTTCTTT.

V and J are TRBV5-6 and TRBJ2-1; D gene unclear. V was cut by 4 bases and J by 5 bases, with 13 bases left in between. The CDR3 is 14 residues long. CDR1 is SGHDT, CDR2 YYEEEE, per germline. For the CDR3, the DNA is TGTGCCAGCAGCCTCCGAATCCGCCACAATGAGCAGTTCTTC. Translated: CASSLRIRHNEQFF.

This chain uses TRBV20-1 with TRBJ1-5; 10 bases agree with TRBD1. Looked up from germline, CDR1 is DFQATT and CDR2 is SNEGSKA (reference sequence). This CDR3 region has 15 residues. With V trimmed by 3 bases and J by 6 bases, 8 bases remained unmatched. The CDR3 DNA sequence: TGCAGTGCTAGGGGGGGACAGGGGAGAGGTCAGCCCCAGCATTTT. Protein sequence: CSARGGQGRGQPQHF.

V and J are TRBV20-1 and TRBJ2-1; D tentatively reads TRBD1 or TRBD2 (6 bases each). Germline V gene sequence: CDR1 DFQATT, CDR2 SNEGSKA (reference sequence). The CDR3 has 14 amino acids. The V end lost 3 bases, the J end lost 3 bases, and 12 bases lay between the germline ends. The CDR3 nucleotides are TGCAGTGCTAGGGGGGCGGGGTACTACAATGAGCAGTTCTTC. The encoded protein is CSARGAGYYNEQFF.

The chain joins TRBV19 to TRBJ2-6; D ambiguous. V was clipped by 8 bases and J by 1 base, with 12 bases between them. This CDR3 is built from 15 residues. The germline V gene encodes CDR1 LNHDA and CDR2 SQIVND (reference sequence). The CDR3 loop is CASEDGGSGANVLTF. The CDR3 nucleotides are TGTGCCAGTGAGGACGGTGGGTCTGGGGCCAACGTCCTGACTTTC.

CDR3 nucleotide sequence: TGTGCCAGCAGCCCGGGAGATCCCGGGCCTGGGGGTGAAAAACTGTTTTTT. This gives the protein CASSPGDPGPGGEKLFF. The chain combines TRBV7-6 with TRBJ1-4; weak D call: TRBD1 (5 bases). CDR1 SGHVS and CDR2 FNYEAQ come from the germline V gene. The CDR3 contains 17 residues. Trimming removed 5 bases from V and 7 bases from J, with 23 bases in between.

The V and J genes are TRBV20-1 and TRBJ2-3; 15 bases are a match to TRBD2. The CDR3 spans 15 residues. J gave up 2 bases and V 6 bases, and 3 bases lay outside the gene matches. CDR1 DFQATT and CDR2 SNEGSKA come from the germline V gene (reference sequence). The CDR3 DNA follows: TGCAGTGCAGGACTAGCGGGGGGGTACACAGATACGCAGTATTTT. This codes for CSAGLAGGYTDTQYF.

This clonotype was seen a single time. This chain connects TRBV20-1 to TRBJ1-5; TRBD1 matches at 9 bases. J gave up 6 bases and V 5 bases, and 11 bases lay outside the gene matches. There are 15 residues in the CDR3. Germline CDR1 is DFQATT and CDR2 is SNEGSKA (reference sequence). Written as DNA, the CDR3 is TGCAGTGCTTTCCCCCCCCCGGGACAGGGTCAGCCCCAGCATTTT. Its protein product is CSAFPPPGQGQPQHF.

The chain uses TRBV25-1 and TRBJ1-1; possibly TRBD1 for D (5 bases). V was shortened by 3 bases and J by 5 bases, with 10 bases between the two germline ends. CDR3 size: 13 residues. Germline-derived CDR1 and CDR2 are MGHDK and SYGVNS. Here the CDR3 DNA reads TGTGCCAGCAGTGAGCAGGGATGGACTGAAGCTTTCTTT. Translated: CASSEQGWTEAFF.

The chain couples TRBV19 to TRBJ2-5; 8 bases fit TRBD1. The germline V gene encodes CDR1 LNHDA and CDR2 SQIVND (reference sequence). The CDR3 runs 16 residues. Trimming at V came to 3 bases and at J to 1 base, leaving 7 bases not matched to a gene. The DNA of the CDR3 is TGTGCCAGTAGTATCCGGACAGGGTCGGTCCAAGAGACCCAGTACTTC. Translating gives CASSIRTGSVQETQYF.

This clonotype was observed once. J is TRBJ2-7 and V is TRBV28; D unresolved. This CDR3 spans 13 amino acids. Trimming removed 7 bases at V and 0 bases at J, with 10 bases between. Germline lookup yields CDR1 MDHEN and CDR2 SYDVKM. The DNA of the CDR3 is TGTGCCAGCAAACCTACTACCTCCTACGAGCAGTACTTC. As protein: CASKPTTSYEQYF.

J is TRBJ1-1 and V is TRBV25-1, with no clear D. The CDR3 sequence is 13 residues long. Between the trimmed V and J ends, which lost 2 bases and 1 base, there was a span of 5 bases. CDR1 is MGHDK and CDR2 is SYGVNS in the germline V gene. DNA for the CDR3: TGTGCCAGCAGTGAACCGGGGAACACTGAAGCTTTCTTT. Translation gives CASSEPGNTEAFF.

The chain carries TRBV29-1 and TRBJ2-7, with D hard to call. Germline CDR1 reads SQVTM; CDR2 reads ANQGSEA. The CDR3 extends over 12 amino acids. The V gene lost 4 bases and the J gene lost 6 bases, with 13 bases spanning the gap. The CDR3 sequence: CSVGTSNSEQYF. Written as DNA, the CDR3 is TGCAGCGTTGGGACCTCCAACAGCGAGCAGTACTTC.

CDR3 in DNA: TGTGCCAGCAGCTTTCTCGGGACTAGCGGGAGAGGCAATGAGCAGTTCTTC. Protein sequence: CASSFLGTSGRGNEQFF. The chain is built from TRBV7-8 and TRBJ2-1; 14 nucleotides match TRBD2. Germline loops: CDR1 SGHVS, CDR2 FQNEAQ. The CDR3 is 17 residues long. The V and J ends lost 3 bases and 6 bases, in that order; junction bases with no gene match: 7.

The chain links TRBV12-3 or TRBV12-4 to TRBJ2-1; TRBD1 matches at 10 bases. Losses at the gene ends were 6 bases for V and 8 bases for J; bases not matched to a gene: 10. The CDR3 contains 15 residues. The CDR3 reads CASRPGTGAWDEQFF. As DNA, the CDR3 is TGTGCCAGCAGGCCCGGGACAGGGGCTTGGGATGAGCAGTTCTTC.

This clonotype was recorded only once. V is TRBV29-1 and J is TRBJ2-7; D perhaps matches TRBD1 (7 bases). The CDR3 is made up of 13 amino acids. Deletions cut 6 bases from V and 3 bases from J, with 15 bases between. Germline V gene sequence: CDR1 SQVTM, CDR2 ANQGSEA. In DNA form, the CDR3 reads TGCAGCGTAAACGGTCAGGGGGGCTACGAGCAGTACTTC. It is translated as CSVNGQGGYEQYF.

The rearrangement links TRBV12-3 or TRBV12-4 to TRBJ2-5, with TRBD1 matching 10 bases. After removal of 11 bases from V and 4 bases from J, the junction contained 10 bases not matched to a gene. The CDR3 is 14 amino acids. The CDR3 sequence is CASSDRGEGETQYF. CDR3 nucleotides: TGTGCCTCATCGGACAGGGGGGAAGGAGAGACCCAGTACTTC.

The chain employs TRBV7-9 and TRBJ2-5; no clear D. The ends were cut back, 6 bases at V and 0 bases at J, with 11 bases in the middle. CDR1 and CDR2 (germline): SEHNR, FQNEAQ (reference sequence). This CDR3 contains 14 residues. This CDR3 is CASRPTVYQETQYF. CDR3 nucleotides: TGTGCCAGCAGACCAACAGTGTACCAAGAGACCCAGTACTTC.

The sample holds one count of this clonotype. The rearrangement joins TRBV7-8 to TRBJ2-1; 7 bases line up with TRBD2. The V gene end was trimmed by 7 bases and the J gene end by 0 bases; junction bases not matched to a gene: 15. The length of the CDR3 is 18 residues. Germline V CDR1 and CDR2: SGHVS, FQNEAQ. In DNA form, the CDR3 reads TGTGCCAGCATCTGGGGAGTTGGCGGGGGTGTCTCCTACAATGAGCAGTTCTTC. Amino acid sequence: CASIWGVGGGVSYNEQFF.

CDR3 nucleotide sequence: TGTGCCAGCAGCTTTTGGGTATCCAATGAGCAGTTCTTC. It is translated as CASSFWVSNEQFF. J is TRBJ2-1 and V is TRBV5-6; D call uncertain. The V gene lost 2 bases and the J gene lost 6 bases, with 9 bases spanning the gap. Per germline, CDR1 SGHDT and CDR2 YYEEEE. The CDR3 covers 13 residues.

This chain uses TRBV29-1 with TRBJ1-3, with D unclear. Germline loops: CDR1 SQVTM, CDR2 ANQGSEA. Trimming pared 3 bases from V and 0 bases from J, leaving 9 bases between. This CDR3 is built from 14 residues. CDR3 in amino acids: CSVDPGFSGNTIYF. The CDR3 region has the DNA TGCAGCGTTGACCCCGGCTTCTCTGGAAACACCATATATTTT.

The chain recombines TRBV23-1 with TRBJ1-5; D might be TRBD1 (6 bases). TRBV23-1 is marked as an open reading frame, function uncertain. Trimming removed 3 bases from V and 6 bases from J, with 15 bases in between. The length of the CDR3 is 15 residues. The DNA for the CDR3 is TGCGCCAGCAGTCAGCCGGTACAGGGTCTTCAGCCCCAGCATTTT. It encodes CASSQPVQGLQPQHF.

The chain uses TRBV7-2 and TRBJ1-1; the D is unclear. CDR3 length: 14 residues. V was cut by 1 base and J by 0 bases, with 6 bases left in between. Germline-derived CDR1 and CDR2 are SGHTA and FQGNSA. The CDR3 spells CASSLVTLNTEAFF. CDR3 sequence (DNA): TGTGCCAGCAGCTTAGTAACGCTGAACACTGAAGCTTTCTTT. Full variable domain (missing parts from reference TRBV7-2 and TRBJ1-1): GAGVSQSPSNKVTEKGKDVELRCDPISGHTALYWYRQSLGQGLEFLIYFQGNSAPDKSGLPSDRFSAERTGGSVSTLTIQRTQQEDSAVYLCASSLVTLNTEAFFGQGTRLTVV.

The chain links TRBV19 to TRBJ1-5; 8 nucleotides agree with TRBD1. This CDR3 comprises 12 residues. Germline V gene data show CDR1 as LNHDA and CDR2 as SQIVND (reference sequence). With V trimmed by 8 bases and J by 9 bases, 6 bases remained unmatched. The CDR3 spells CASGQGGGPQHF. DNA for the CDR3: TGTGCCAGTGGACAGGGCGGCGGGCCCCAGCATTTT.

This sequence joins TRBV24-1 and TRBJ2-1; 14 nucleotides align to TRBD2. The CDR3 loop spans 14 amino acids. Germline lookup yields CDR1 KGHDR and CDR2 SFDVKD. The V gene end was trimmed by 9 bases and the J gene end by 9 bases; junction bases not matched to a gene: 6. This CDR3 is CATEPTSGRVEQFF. CDR3 bases: TGTGCCACCGAGCCGACTAGCGGGAGGGTTGAGCAGTTCTTC.

V is TRBV6-6 and J is TRBJ2-6; no clear D gene. CDR1 MNHNY and CDR2 SVGAGI come from the germline V gene (reference sequence). V was trimmed by 2 bases and J by 0 bases, leaving 8 bases between them. The CDR3 consists of 16 residues. For the CDR3, the DNA is TGTGCCAGCAGTTACGGGCACCCCTCTGGGGCCAACGTCCTGACTTTC. Protein product: CASSYGHPSGANVLTF.